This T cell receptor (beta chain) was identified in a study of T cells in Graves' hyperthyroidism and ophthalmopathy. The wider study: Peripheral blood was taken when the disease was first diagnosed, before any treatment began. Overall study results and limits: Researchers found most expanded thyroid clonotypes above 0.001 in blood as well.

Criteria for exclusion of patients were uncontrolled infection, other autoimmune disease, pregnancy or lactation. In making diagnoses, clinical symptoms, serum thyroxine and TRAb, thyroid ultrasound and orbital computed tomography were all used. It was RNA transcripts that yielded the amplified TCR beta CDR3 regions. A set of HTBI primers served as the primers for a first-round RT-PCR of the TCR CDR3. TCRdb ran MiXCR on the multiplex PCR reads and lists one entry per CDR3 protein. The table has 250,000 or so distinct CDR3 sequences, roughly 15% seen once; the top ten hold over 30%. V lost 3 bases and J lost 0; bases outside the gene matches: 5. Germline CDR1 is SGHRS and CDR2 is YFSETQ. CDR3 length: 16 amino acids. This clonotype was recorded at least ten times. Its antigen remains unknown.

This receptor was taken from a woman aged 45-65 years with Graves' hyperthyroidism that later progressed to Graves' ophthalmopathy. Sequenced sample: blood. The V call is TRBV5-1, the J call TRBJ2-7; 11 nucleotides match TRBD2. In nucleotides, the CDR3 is TGCGCCAGCAGCTCCGGACTAGCGGGTTTCTCCTACGAGCAGTACTTC. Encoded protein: CASSSGLAGFSYEQYF.